This T cell receptor (beta chain) came from a study of CD8 T cells in ankylosing spondylitis. Making use of molecular barcodes, quantitative 5'-RACE generated TCR beta libraries. TCRdb re-analysed the 5' RACE reads in MiXCR, keeping a single row per CDR3 protein. Among about 150,000 distinct CDR3 sequences listed, under 45% were seen once. The junction had 8 bases not matched to a gene; V was cut back by 5 bases and J by 0 bases. This CDR3 is 16 amino acids long. The table lists this clonotype with a few counts. This sequence originates from a male donor with ankylosing spondylitis. The gene calls are TRBV12-3 or TRBV12-4 and TRBJ2-7, with 9 nucleotides matching TRBD1. The sequenced sample consisted of synovial fluid, either unsorted or a sorted T cell fraction (not recorded which). The CDR3 spells CASSRPRDRASYEQYF. Here the CDR3 DNA reads TGTGCCAGCAGTCGCCCCCGGGACAGGGCCTCCTACGAGCAGTACTTC.